The rows below give T cell receptor beta chains drawn from one sample of a study of cytomegalovirus exposure and HLA in healthy donors. Here immunoSEQ multiplex PCR was the method, and the copy in TCRdb shows in-frame clones only, minus some. The data contain some 330,000 clones, 80% to 90% of them seen just once; the ten biggest clones take up about 0.8%. The specimen was PBMCs. These receptors were obtained from a woman aged 18-35 years in good health and CMV-seronegative. The CDR3 runs from the conserved cysteine through the conserved F or W. Each record gives: clone size, J gene, D gene, CDR3 length, V gene, CDR3 DNA, CDR3 protein. The D gene is left open where the match is weak. A clone size is listed for some rows: how often the clone was seen (once, few, many), or a class if it is expanded.

abundance: few
j_gene: TRBJ1-2
d_gene: TRBD1
len: 15
v_gene: TRBV7-2
CDR3nt: TGTGCCAGCAGCTTCGGACAGGGGGTGATGAATGGCTACACCTTC
CDR3aa: CASSFGQGVMNGYTF

abundance: once
j_gene: TRBJ1-2
d_gene: TRBD1
len: 14
v_gene: TRBV7-6
CDR3nt: TGTGCCAGCAGCTTAGAAACAGGGGTTGGTGGCTACACCTTC
CDR3aa: CASSLETGVGGYTF

abundance: .
j_gene: TRBJ2-7
d_gene: TRBD2
len: 17
v_gene: TRBV28
CDR3nt: TGTGCCAGCAGAGAAACCTCGGGACTACCGAGCTCCTACGAGCAGTACTTC
CDR3aa: CASRETSGLPSSYEQYF

abundance: .
j_gene: TRBJ2-7
d_gene: .
len: 14
v_gene: TRBV7-9
CDR3nt: TGTGCCAGCAGCCCGGGAAGGGGAGGCGACGAGCAGTACTTC
CDR3aa: CASSPGRGGDEQYF

abundance: .
j_gene: TRBJ2-6
d_gene: TRBD2
len: 21
v_gene: TRBV7-2
CDR3nt: TGTGCCAGCAGCTTAGCCGCACTCGGGCTAGCGGGAGTCTCTGGGGCCAACGTCCTGACTTTC
CDR3aa: CASSLAALGLAGVSGANVLTF

abundance: .
j_gene: TRBJ2-5
d_gene: TRBD2
len: 13
v_gene: TRBV9
CDR3nt: TGTGCCAGCGGGACGGGACTAGTTGAGACCCAGTACTTC
CDR3aa: CASGTGLVETQYF

abundance: once
j_gene: TRBJ2-7
d_gene: TRBD2
len: 15
v_gene: TRBV6-6
CDR3nt: TGTGCCAGCAGACCGGGACTAGCGGAGTTCTACGAGCAGTACTTC
CDR3aa: CASRPGLAEFYEQYF

abundance: .
j_gene: TRBJ2-2
d_gene: .
len: 15
v_gene: TRBV2
CDR3nt: TGTGCCAGCAGGTGGGGGGTCACGAACACCGGGGAGCTGTTTTTT
CDR3aa: CASRWGVTNTGELFF

abundance: .
j_gene: TRBJ2-3
d_gene: TRBD2
len: 15
v_gene: TRBV2
CDR3nt: TGTGCCAGCAGCCCCGCTGCGGGAGTTCCAGATACGCAGTATTTT
CDR3aa: CASSPAAGVPDTQYF

abundance: .
j_gene: TRBJ1-1
d_gene: .
len: 12
v_gene: TRBV2
CDR3nt: TGTGCCAGCAGGACGACGGGGTTTCGAGCTTTCTTT
CDR3aa: CASRTTGFRAFF

abundance: few
j_gene: TRBJ1-2
d_gene: .
len: 16
v_gene: TRBV7-8
CDR3nt: TGTGCCAGCAGCTTAGCCACTAACACAGGGAACTATGGCTACACCTTC
CDR3aa: CASSLATNTGNYGYTF

abundance: .
j_gene: TRBJ2-7
d_gene: TRBD1
len: 14
v_gene: TRBV2
CDR3nt: TGTGCCAGCAGTGATGACAGGGTTCAGTACGAGCAGTACTTC
CDR3aa: CASSDDRVQYEQYF

abundance: .
j_gene: TRBJ2-1
d_gene: .
len: 20
v_gene: TRBV27
CDR3nt: TGTGCCAGCAGTGGAACTAGCGGACAGGAGGGAAGTGGGTCCTACAATGAGCAGTTCTTC
CDR3aa: CASSGTSGQEGSGSYNEQFF

abundance: .
j_gene: TRBJ2-7
d_gene: .
len: 15
v_gene: TRBV11-2
CDR3nt: TGTGCCAGCAGCTCCCCCTCTCTACCGTCCTACGAGCAGTACTTC
CDR3aa: CASSSPSLPSYEQYF